Each of the 2 T cell receptor beta chains below was sequenced from the same sample in a study of blood T cell repertoires in COVID-19. Produced via immunoSEQ multiplex PCR; TCRdb's table is partial and in-frame only. The table lists tens of thousands of clones, roughly 85% of them singletons. The source material was peripheral blood. The receptors here all came from a man aged 80 or over with acute or convalescent COVID-19.

This clone appeared many times. The chain is built from TRBV7-8 and TRBJ1-5, with a weak D call TRBD1 (6 bases). Germline lookup yields CDR1 SGHVS and CDR2 FQNEAQ. V lost 5 bases and J 0 bases, leaving 14 bases between the germline ends. The CDR3 covers 16 residues. The CDR3 is CASSQKRTVSNQPQHF. CDR3 in DNA: TGTGCCAGCAGCCAGAAGAGGACAGTTAGCAATCAGCCCCAGCATTTT.

The rearrangement joins TRBV7-9 to TRBJ1-1; 9 bases line up with TRBD1. Germline values: CDR1 SEHNR, CDR2 FQNEAQ (reference sequence). Unmatched junction bases numbered 0, after V lost 3 bases and J lost 1 base. The CDR3 extends over 14 amino acids. CDR3 in DNA: TGTGCCAGCAGCTTGGGACAGGGGAACACTGAAGCTTTCTTT. The encoded protein is CASSLGQGNTEAFF.